A selection of T cell receptor beta chains follows, all from one sample in a study of breast tumors, draining lymph nodes, adjacent tissues. TCRdb reprocessed the multiplex PCR reads via MiXCR and lists one record per CDR3 protein. In the table there are about 230,000 distinct CDR3 sequences, roughly 30% of which are singletons. The material sequenced was axillary lymph node tissue. Receptor source: a female donor with breast cancer. Some clones in this sample may be carry-over from other donors' samples. Both conserved end residues are part of each CDR3. D genes are given only for firm matches. Some rows mark clone size as missing; the rest say once, few, many or name a class of expanded clone.

D | J | size | V | DNA | CDR3
- | TRBJ2-5 | few | TRBV5-1 | TGCGCCAGCAGCTTGACAGGCTTCCAAGACACCCAGTACTTC | CASSLTGFQDTQYF
- | TRBJ1-5 | many | TRBV4-1 | TGCGCCAGCAGCCAAGATGGGGGAATCGGCAATCAGCCCCAGCATTTT | CASSQDGGIGNQPQHF
TRBD1 | TRBJ1-2 | - | TRBV7-9 | TGTGCCAGCAGCGCCCTTAGACAGGGGGACCATGGCTACACCTTC | CASSALRQGDHGYTF
TRBD1 | TRBJ2-1 | - | TRBV11-3 | TGTGCCAGCAGCGACAGGGGGATAGTCAATGAGCAGTTCTTC | CASSDRGIVNEQFF
- | TRBJ1-6 | - | TRBV20-1 | TGCAGTGCTAGAGTCCCGGGTGGCTCCTATAATTCACCCCTCCACTTT | CSARVPGGSYNSPLHF
- | TRBJ2-1 | many | TRBV11-3 | TGTGCCAGCAGCCCCGCTGGGTGGCGGGGTCCTTTCAATGAGCAGTTCTTC | CASSPAGWRGPFNEQFF
- | TRBJ2-1 | many | TRBV20-1 | TGCAGTGCCCCCTGGACAGCTGCCTACAATGAGCAGTTCTTC | CSAPWTAAYNEQFF
TRBD2 | TRBJ2-7 | many | TRBV14 | TGTGCCAGCAGCCAAGACTGGGCTAGCGGATCCTACGAGCAGTACTTC | CASSQDWASGSYEQYF
TRBD1 | TRBJ1-1 | - | TRBV20-1 | TGCAGTGCTAGGGTGGACAGGGGAGGCACTGAAGCTTTCTTT | CSARVDRGGTEAFF
- | TRBJ2-7 | many | TRBV11-1 | TGTGCCAGCAGCCCCGACAGGTTCTACGAGCAGTACTTC | CASSPDRFYEQYF
- | TRBJ2-1 | - | TRBV29-1 | TGCAGCAGGTCGCGCCTATACAATGAGCAGTTCTTC | CSRSRLYNEQFF
TRBD1 | TRBJ1-2 | - | TRBV19 | TGTGCCAGTACCCCCTCTCGAGGACAGGGGGACGGCTACACCTTC | CASTPSRGQGDGYTF
TRBD2 | TRBJ2-7 | - | TRBV29-1 | TGCAGCGTTGCCCAATCGACTAGCGCCTACGAGCAGTACTTC | CSVAQSTSAYEQYF
- | TRBJ1-6 | - | TRBV7-6 | TGTGCCAGCAGCTTATCAGGGTCTGAATCACCCCTCCACTTT | CASSLSGSESPLHF
TRBD2 | TRBJ2-1 | - | TRBV25-1 | TGTGCCAGCAGTGAATATTCCCATAGCGGGAGGTTTAATGAGCAGTTCTTC | CASSEYSHSGRFNEQFF
TRBD1 | TRBJ1-1 | - | TRBV20-1 | TGCAGTGCCCGGGGACAGAGGAACACTGAAGCTTTCTTT | CSARGQRNTEAFF
TRBD2 | TRBJ2-5 | - | TRBV15 | TGTGCCACCAGCAGGAATATAGGGACTAGGCTAGAGACCCAGTACTTC | CATSRNIGTRLETQYF
TRBD2 | TRBJ2-1 | many | TRBV20-1 | TGCAGTGCTAGACCACTAGCGGACTCCTACAATGAGCAGTTCTTC | CSARPLADSYNEQFF
- | TRBJ2-2 | many | TRBV14 | TGTGCCAGCAGCCCCCGAGGGGATGGGACCGGGGAGCTGTTTTTT | CASSPRGDGTGELFF
- | TRBJ2-1 | - | TRBV15 | TGTGCCACCAGCAGCGCCCTCCGGGACTCGATTGAGCAGTTCTTC | CATSSALRDSIEQFF
TRBD2 | TRBJ2-7 | many | TRBV2 | TGTGCCAGCCGGGGGACTAGCGGGAGTACGGCGGAGCAGTACTTC | CASRGTSGSTAEQYF
- | TRBJ1-3 | many | TRBV9 | TGTGCCAGCAGCGTAAGCGACAGCTCTGGAAACACCATATATTTT | CASSVSDSSGNTIYF
TRBD2 | TRBJ2-5 | - | TRBV6-1 | TGTGCCAGCAGTGAAGTCGGGGCTAGCGGGAGAAGTCAGACCCAGTACTTC | CASSEVGASGRSQTQYF
- | TRBJ1-4 | - | TRBV5-1 | TGCGCCAGCAGCAATCCACAGGCCGGGAGTGGGAAACTGTTTTTT | CASSNPQAGSGKLFF
TRBD1 | TRBJ2-3 | many | TRBV30 | TGTGCCTGGAGTGTACCTTTACAGGGGGCAGATACGCAGTATTTT | CAWSVPLQGADTQYF
- | TRBJ1-5 | many | TRBV6-1 | TGTGCCAGCAGTGAAGCCCATTACGGGGACCGCGGCTATCGTGGCCAGCATTTT | CASSEAHYGDRGYRGQHF
- | TRBJ2-7 | - | TRBV4-3 | TGCGCCAGCAGCTCCACACCGACTAGTCTCCACGAGCAGTACTTC | CASSSTPTSLHEQYF
- | TRBJ2-7 | many | TRBV20-1 | TGCAGTGCTAGAGATAGGAGTAGGGTAAACGAGCAGTACTTC | CSARDRSRVNEQYF
TRBD2 | TRBJ2-1 | many | TRBV5-4 | TGTGCCAGCAGCATCCCCACTAGCGGGAGATTAAATGAGCAGTTCTTC | CASSIPTSGRLNEQFF
TRBD1 | TRBJ2-1 | many | TRBV6-5 | TGTGCCAGCAGACGCACAGGGGGCAATGAGCAGTTCTTC | CASRRTGGNEQFF
- | TRBJ2-7 | many | TRBV6-1 | TGTGCCAGCAGCGAAGCCCTCGTCTACGAGCAGTACTTC | CASSEALVYEQYF
TRBD1 | TRBJ1-3 | - | TRBV6-4 | TGTGCCAGCAGTGACGGGACAGGGGACACCATACATTTT | CASSDGTGDTIHF
- | TRBJ2-6 | many | TRBV20-1 | TGCAGTGCTAGCCTAGGGCCTGGGGCCAACGTCCTGACTTTC | CSASLGPGANVLTF
- | TRBJ1-6 | - | TRBV20-1 | TGCAGTGCCCCGGGAAATTCACCCCTCCACTTT | CSAPGNSPLHF
- | TRBJ2-1 | few | TRBV3-1 | TGTGCCAGCAGCCTAGTGGGGGGACCGTCCCCCAATGAGCAGTTCTTC | CASSLVGGPSPNEQFF
- | TRBJ2-7 | - | TRBV7-2 | TGTGCCCGCAGCTTAGGCGGAGTCGAGCAGTACTTC | CARSLGGVEQYF
- | TRBJ2-2 | many | TRBV11-1 | TGTGCCAGCAGCTTAGGGACTGGGGAGCTGTTTTTT | CASSLGTGELFF
- | TRBJ1-5 | many | TRBV3-1 | TGTGCCAGCAGCCACTCCCAGCCGGGTCAGCCCCAGCATTTT | CASSHSQPGQPQHF
TRBD2 | TRBJ2-7 | - | TRBV20-1 | TGCAGTGCCAGAGTACTAGCGGGGAGCTCCCACGAGCAGTACTTC | CSARVLAGSSHEQYF
- | TRBJ2-1 | many | TRBV24-1 | TGTGCCACCAGTGATAGGGTTGTGCAGTTCTTC | CATSDRVVQFF
- | TRBJ1-6 | medium-sized | TRBV2 | TGTGCCAGCAGTGAAGCGAGGGGGATTTCACCCCTCCACTTT | CASSEARGISPLHF
TRBD2 | TRBJ2-1 | - | TRBV2 | TGTGCTAGCAGTGAGGTAGCGGGAGGGTTTTACGAGCAGTTCTTC | CASSEVAGGFYEQFF
TRBD2 | TRBJ2-1 | - | TRBV14 | TGTGCCAGCAGCCAATCCGGGACTAGAAATGAGCAGTTCTTC | CASSQSGTRNEQFF
- | TRBJ2-7 | many | TRBV30 | TGTGCCTGGAGTGTACTTAGTGAGCAGTACTTC | CAWSVLSEQYF
- | TRBJ2-3 | - | TRBV25-1 | TGTGCCAGCGTTGGAGTCCCAGATACGCAGTATTTT | CASVGVPDTQYF
- | TRBJ1-1 | - | TRBV27 | TGTGCCAGCGTAGGGAGGGGCACCACGACTGAAGCTTTCTTT | CASVGRGTTTEAFF
- | TRBJ2-3 | many | TRBV6-2/TRBV6-3 | TGTGCCAGCAGTTCCCCCGCGGCAAGCACAGATACGCAGTATTTT | CASSSPAASTDTQYF
TRBD2 | TRBJ2-1 | - | TRBV29-1 | TGCAGCGTCGGACTAGCGGGAGGGCCTGACAATGAGCAGTTCTTC | CSVGLAGGPDNEQFF
- | TRBJ2-7 | many | TRBV9 | TGTGCCAGCAGCGTGGGCTTAGACTACGAGCAGTACTTC | CASSVGLDYEQYF
- | TRBJ2-5 | - | TRBV5-6 | TGTGCCAGCAGCTTGTATGAATGGGGCGCGCAAGAGACCCAGTACTTC | CASSLYEWGAQETQYF
- | TRBJ1-3 | - | TRBV24-1 | TGTGCCACCAGTGACTCCGACACCATATATTTT | CATSDSDTIYF
- | TRBJ2-1 | - | TRBV11-1 | TGTGCCAGCAGCTTAGGGGTGGGCTCCTACAATGAGCAGTTCTTC | CASSLGVGSYNEQFF
- | TRBJ2-7 | many | TRBV30 | TGTGCCTGGAGTTATGGTTCCTACGAGCAGTACTTC | CAWSYGSYEQYF
TRBD1 | TRBJ2-2 | - | TRBV5-1 | TGCGCCAGCAGCTTGGGGGACAGAAGCACCGGGGAGCTGTTTTTT | CASSLGDRSTGELFF
TRBD2 | TRBJ2-3 | many | TRBV5-1 | TGCGCCAGCAGACCTCGACAACTAGCGGGGTTGTCAGATACGCAGTATTTT | CASRPRQLAGLSDTQYF
- | TRBJ2-7 | many | TRBV7-2 | TGTGCCAGCAGCGTCCAACCCGTCCATGGGGGCTACGAGCAGTACTTC | CASSVQPVHGGYEQYF
- | TRBJ1-5 | - | TRBV6-4 | TGTGCCAGCAGCCACCCAGGACAGCTTTATAGCAATCAGCCCCAGCATTTT | CASSHPGQLYSNQPQHF
- | TRBJ1-2 | - | TRBV6-5 | TGTGCCAGCAGTCACTGGGGGGAAGGCTATGGCTACACCTTC | CASSHWGEGYGYTF
- | TRBJ2-6 | - | TRBV5-1 | TGCGCCAGCAGCGCGGGGCACCGCTCTGGGCCCAACGTCCTGACTTTC | CASSAGHRSGPNVLTF
TRBD2 | TRBJ2-3 | - | TRBV7-3 | TGTGCCAGCAGTACCGGGACTAGCGGTTACACAGATACGCAGTATTTT | CASSTGTSGYTDTQYF